A selection of T cell receptor beta chains follows, all from one sample in a study of neoadjuvant nivolumab and ipilimumab in lung cancer. Assay: immunoSEQ multiplex PCR; the TCRdb copy retains only in-frame clones and omits some. The sample has roughly 32,000 clones, roughly nine tenths seen once; the top ten hold 2% to 2.5%. Sequencing used peripheral blood, obtained after neoadjuvant nivolumab, alone or with ipilimumab, at or shortly before surgery. The source of these receptors is an adult with non-small cell lung cancer. Both conserved end residues are part of each CDR3. Part of the rows lack a size; the others show once, few, many or a class for expanded clones.

j_call,v_call,cdr3_length,clone_size,cdr3_aa
TRBJ1-1,TRBV7-3,13,NA,CASSLSSNTEAFF
TRBJ2-1,TRBV18,14,NA,CASSPGQGYNEQFF
TRBJ1-1,TRBV29-1,13,NA,CSGGPYGDTEAFF
TRBJ2-3,TRBV7-9,15,NA,CASGDRRPGADTQYF
TRBJ2-3,TRBV5-1,15,NA,CASSLKRETGDTQYF
TRBJ2-2,TRBV5-1,18,NA,CASSLQPRQGSNTGELFF
TRBJ1-1,TRBV4-1,20,NA,CASSQDRTGGISGMNTEAFF
TRBJ2-1,TRBV2,18,NA,CASSGVRGRRSSYNEQFF
TRBJ1-4,TRBV13,14,once,CASSLEKVRGKLFF
TRBJ1-1,TRBV7-9,18,NA,CASSLGRARVSWNTEAFF
TRBJ2-5,TRBV11-2,14,NA,CASSLERTEETQYF
TRBJ2-1,TRBV7-9,14,NA,CASSFSGGPHEQFF
TRBJ2-2,TRBV7-2,15,NA,CASSLGTGFGGELFF
TRBJ1-1,TRBV19,14,NA,CASRTDRANTEAFF
TRBJ2-1,TRBV7-9,16,NA,CASSLVPGAGYNEQFF
TRBJ2-2,TRBV5-5,16,NA,CASSLAGGRGTGELFF
TRBJ1-4,TRBV7-6,14,NA,CASSSSGRLGKLFF